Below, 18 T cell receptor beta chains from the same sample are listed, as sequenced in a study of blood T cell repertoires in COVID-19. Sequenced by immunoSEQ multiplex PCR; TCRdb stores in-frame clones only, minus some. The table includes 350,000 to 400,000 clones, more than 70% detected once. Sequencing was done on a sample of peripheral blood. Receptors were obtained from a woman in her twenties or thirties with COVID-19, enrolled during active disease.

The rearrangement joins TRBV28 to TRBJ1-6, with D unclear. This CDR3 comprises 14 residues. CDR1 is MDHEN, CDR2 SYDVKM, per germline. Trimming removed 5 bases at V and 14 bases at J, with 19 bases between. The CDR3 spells CASSPHEEARALHF. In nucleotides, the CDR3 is TGTGCCAGCAGTCCCCACGAGGAGGCGAGGGCCCTCCACTTT.

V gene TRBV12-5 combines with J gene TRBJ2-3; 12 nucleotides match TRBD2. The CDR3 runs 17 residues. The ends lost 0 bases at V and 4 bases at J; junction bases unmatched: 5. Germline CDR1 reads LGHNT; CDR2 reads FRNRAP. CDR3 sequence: CASGLVVLAGGPDTQYF. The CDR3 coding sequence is TGTGCTAGTGGTTTGGTCGTACTAGCGGGGGGCCCAGATACGCAGTATTTT.

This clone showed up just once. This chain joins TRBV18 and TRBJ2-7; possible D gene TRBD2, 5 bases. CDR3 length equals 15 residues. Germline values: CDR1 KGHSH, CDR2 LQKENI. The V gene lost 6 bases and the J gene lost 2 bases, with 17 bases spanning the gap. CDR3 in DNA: TGTGCCAGCTCCCCCGGCCGGGGTCCCCCCTACGAGCAGTACTTC. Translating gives CASSPGRGPPYEQYF.

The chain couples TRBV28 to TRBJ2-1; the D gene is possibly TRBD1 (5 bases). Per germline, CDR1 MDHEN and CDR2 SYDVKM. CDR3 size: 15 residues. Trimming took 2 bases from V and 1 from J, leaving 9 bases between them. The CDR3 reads CASSLGQGSYNEQFF. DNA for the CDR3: TGTGCCAGCAGTTTAGGTCAGGGATCCTACAATGAGCAGTTCTTC.

The CDR3 nucleotides read TGCGCCAGCAGTACAGGGGACAATGAGCAGTTCTTC. Translating gives CASSTGDNEQFF. The J gene is TRBJ2-1, the V gene TRBV5-1, with 7 bases that match TRBD1. V gave up 5 bases and J gave up 5 bases; unmatched junction bases: 1. CDR1 and CDR2 from the germline V gene are SGHRS and YFSETQ. CDR3 length equals 12 residues.

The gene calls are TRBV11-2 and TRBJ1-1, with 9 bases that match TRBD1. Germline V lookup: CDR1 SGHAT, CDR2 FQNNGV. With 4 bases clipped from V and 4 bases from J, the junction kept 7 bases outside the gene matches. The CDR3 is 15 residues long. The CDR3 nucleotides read TGTGCCAGCAGCTCCACAGGGGGCAGGGGCACTGAAGCTTTCTTT. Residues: CASSSTGGRGTEAFF.

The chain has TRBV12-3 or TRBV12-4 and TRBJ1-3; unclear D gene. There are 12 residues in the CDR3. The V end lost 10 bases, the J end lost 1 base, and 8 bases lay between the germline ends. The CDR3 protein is CATAWSGNTIYF. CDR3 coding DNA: TGTGCCACCGCGTGGTCTGGAAACACCATATATTTT.

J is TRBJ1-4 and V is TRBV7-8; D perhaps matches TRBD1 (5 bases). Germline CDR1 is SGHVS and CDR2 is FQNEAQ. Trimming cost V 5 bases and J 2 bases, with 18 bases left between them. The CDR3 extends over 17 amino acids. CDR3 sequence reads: CASSPLRQGGTNEKLFF. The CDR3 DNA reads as TGTGCCAGCAGCCCCCTGCGGCAGGGAGGCACTAATGAAAAACTGTTTTTT.

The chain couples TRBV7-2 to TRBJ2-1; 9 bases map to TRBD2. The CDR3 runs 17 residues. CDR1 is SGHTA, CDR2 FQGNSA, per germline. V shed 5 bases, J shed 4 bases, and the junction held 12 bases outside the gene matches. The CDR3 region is CASSPSYGLASYNEQFF. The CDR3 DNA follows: TGTGCCAGCAGCCCGAGCTATGGACTAGCGAGTTACAATGAGCAGTTCTTC.

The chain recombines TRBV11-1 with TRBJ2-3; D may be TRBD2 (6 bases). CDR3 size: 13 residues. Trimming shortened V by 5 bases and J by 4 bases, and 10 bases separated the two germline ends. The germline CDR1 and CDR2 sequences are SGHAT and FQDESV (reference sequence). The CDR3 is CASSLGTADTQYF. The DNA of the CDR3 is TGTGCCAGCAGCCTCGGGACTGCAGATACGCAGTATTTT.

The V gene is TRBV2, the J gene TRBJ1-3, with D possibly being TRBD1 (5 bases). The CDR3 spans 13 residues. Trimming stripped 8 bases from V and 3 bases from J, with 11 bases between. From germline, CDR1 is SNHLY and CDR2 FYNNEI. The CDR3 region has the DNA TGTGCCAGCCGCAGGGAATTTGGAAACACCATATATTTT. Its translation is CASRREFGNTIYF.

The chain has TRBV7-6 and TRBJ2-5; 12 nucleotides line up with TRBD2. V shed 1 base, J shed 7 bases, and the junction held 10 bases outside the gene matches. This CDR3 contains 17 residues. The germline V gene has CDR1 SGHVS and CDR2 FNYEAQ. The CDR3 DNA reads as TGTGCCAGCAGCTTAGGCCTAGCGGGAGGGAGTCTGGGGACCCAGTACTTC. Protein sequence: CASSLGLAGGSLGTQYF.

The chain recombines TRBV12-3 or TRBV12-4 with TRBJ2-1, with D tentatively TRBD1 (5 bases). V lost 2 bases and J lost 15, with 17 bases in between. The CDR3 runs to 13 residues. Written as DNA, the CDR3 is TGTGCCAGCAGTTTATATCCACAGGAACAAACGTTCTTC. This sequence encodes CASSLYPQEQTFF.

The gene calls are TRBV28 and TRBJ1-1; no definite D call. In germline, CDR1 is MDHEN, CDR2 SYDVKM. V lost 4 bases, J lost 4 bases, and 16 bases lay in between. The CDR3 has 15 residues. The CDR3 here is CASSSPWRAATEAFF. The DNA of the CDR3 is TGTGCCAGCAGTTCCCCTTGGCGGGCGGCCACTGAAGCTTTCTTT.

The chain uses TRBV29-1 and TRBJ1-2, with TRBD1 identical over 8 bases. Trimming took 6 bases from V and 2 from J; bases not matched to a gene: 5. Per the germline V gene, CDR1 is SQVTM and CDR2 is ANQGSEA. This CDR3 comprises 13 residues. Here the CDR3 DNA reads TGCAGCGTACAGGGGGACGGAAACTATGGCTACACCTTC. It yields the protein CSVQGDGNYGYTF.

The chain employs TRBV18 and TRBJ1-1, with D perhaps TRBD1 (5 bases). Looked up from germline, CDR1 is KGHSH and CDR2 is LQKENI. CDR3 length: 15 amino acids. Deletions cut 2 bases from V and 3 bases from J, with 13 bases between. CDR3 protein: CASSPARGGDTEAFF. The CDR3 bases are TGTGCCAGCTCACCAGCACGGGGCGGGGACACTGAAGCTTTCTTT.

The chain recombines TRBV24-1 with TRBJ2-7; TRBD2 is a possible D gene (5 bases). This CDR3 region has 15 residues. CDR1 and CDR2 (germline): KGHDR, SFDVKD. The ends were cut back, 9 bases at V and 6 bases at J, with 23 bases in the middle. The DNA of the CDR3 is TGTGCCACCCCTGCAGAGAGGGTGTCACCCTGCGAGCAGTACTTC. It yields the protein CATPAERVSPCEQYF.

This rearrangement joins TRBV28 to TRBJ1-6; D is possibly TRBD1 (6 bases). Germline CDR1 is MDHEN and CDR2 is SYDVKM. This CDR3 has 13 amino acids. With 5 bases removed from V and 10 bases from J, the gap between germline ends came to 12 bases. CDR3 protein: CASSGRGGSPLHF. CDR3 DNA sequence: TGTGCCAGCAGTGGGAGGGGGGGATCACCCCTCCACTTT.